The clone carrying this T cell receptor (beta chain) was seen more than once but under ten times. Preparing the TCRbeta library involved the use of unique molecular identifiers. TCRdb re-derived calls from the PCR reads in MiXCR, one entry per CDR3 protein. The data show some 590,000 distinct CDR3 sequences, roughly 10% seen once. The data originate from a study of T-cell reconstitution after alpha-beta-depleted transplantation in children. Germline values: CDR1 LNHNV, CDR2 YYDKDF (reference sequence). V was trimmed by 2 bases and J by 0 bases, leaving 13 bases between them. The CDR3 has 17 amino acids.

The chain carries TRBV15 and TRBJ2-2; D perhaps matches TRBD2 (5 bases). The source was PBMCs from the stem cell graft donor, collected from the stem cell graft. This TCR was recovered from a human donor who donated a stem cell graft to a child with acute myeloid leukemia. The CDR3 spells CATSRTRVKTNTGELFF. CDR3 nucleotide sequence: TGTGCCACCAGCAGAACGAGGGTGAAGACGAACACCGGGGAGCTGTTTTTT.